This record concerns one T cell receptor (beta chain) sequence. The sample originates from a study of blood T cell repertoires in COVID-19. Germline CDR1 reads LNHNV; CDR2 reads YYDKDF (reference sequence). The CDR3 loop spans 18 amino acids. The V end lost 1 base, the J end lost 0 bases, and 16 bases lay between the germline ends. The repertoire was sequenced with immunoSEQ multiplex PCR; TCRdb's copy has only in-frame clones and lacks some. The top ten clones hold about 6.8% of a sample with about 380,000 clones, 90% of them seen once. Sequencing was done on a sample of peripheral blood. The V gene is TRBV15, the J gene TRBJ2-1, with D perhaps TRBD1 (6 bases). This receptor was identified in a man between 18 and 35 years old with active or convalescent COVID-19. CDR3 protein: CATSRGGPQGLSYNEQFF. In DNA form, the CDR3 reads TGTGCCACCAGCAGAGGCGGCCCCCAGGGGCTCTCCTACAATGAGCAGTTCTTC.